Sequencing of this T cell receptor (beta chain) was carried out in a study of high-grade serous ovarian cancer treatment subgroups. Study details: Samples averaged roughly 15,000 reads and about 7,100 unique TCR beta rearrangements.

Tumor samples were taken before definitive surgery or chemotherapy. The CDR3 loop spans 16 amino acids. Trimming took off 4 bases at V and 0 bases at J, with 15 bases between the two ends. The V gene's germline CDR1 is ENHRY and CDR2 SYGVKD. Study observations and caveats: Different patients shared almost no repertoire; same-patient tumors shared about 0.095 to 0.85. Without spatial data, bulk sequencing limits insight into HGSC tumor diversity.

Remarks on this clone: Antigen unknown.

The assay was immunoSEQ multiplex PCR, and TCRdb's table has in-frame clones only and misses some. Of 3,500 to 4,500 clones listed, nearly 80% are singletons. Sequencing was carried out using tumor tissue. V usage is TRBV10-3 and J usage is TRBJ1-1; possible D gene TRBD1, 6 bases. The sequence came from a human donor with high-grade serous ovarian cancer. The CDR3 region has the DNA TGTGCCATCAGTGGAGGCAGGGGAACTATGAACACTGAAGCTTTCTTT. Amino acid sequence: CAISGGRGTMNTEAFF.